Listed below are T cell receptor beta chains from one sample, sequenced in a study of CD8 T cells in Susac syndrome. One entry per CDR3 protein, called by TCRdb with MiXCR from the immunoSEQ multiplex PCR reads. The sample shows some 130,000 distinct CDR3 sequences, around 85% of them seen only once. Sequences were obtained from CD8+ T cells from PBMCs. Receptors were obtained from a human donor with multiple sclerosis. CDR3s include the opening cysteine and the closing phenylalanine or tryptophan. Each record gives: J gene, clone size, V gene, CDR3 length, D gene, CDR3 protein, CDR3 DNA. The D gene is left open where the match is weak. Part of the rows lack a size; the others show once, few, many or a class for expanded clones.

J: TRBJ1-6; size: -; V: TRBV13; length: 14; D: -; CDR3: CASSRDEQSSPLHF; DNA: TGTGCCAGCAGCAGAGATGAACAGAGTTCACCCCTCCACTTT
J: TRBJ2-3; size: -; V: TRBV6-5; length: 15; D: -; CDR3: CASRPAGFGTDTQYF; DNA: TGTGCCAGCCGACCGGCGGGATTCGGGACAGATACGCAGTATTTT
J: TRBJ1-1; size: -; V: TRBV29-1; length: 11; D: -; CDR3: CSVEGGGEAFF; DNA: TGCAGCGTTGAAGGGGGGGGTGAAGCTTTCTTT
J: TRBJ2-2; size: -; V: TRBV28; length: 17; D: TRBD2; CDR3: CASTELAGILNTGELFF; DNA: TGTGCCAGCACAGAACTAGCGGGGATCCTTAACACCGGGGAGCTGTTTTTT
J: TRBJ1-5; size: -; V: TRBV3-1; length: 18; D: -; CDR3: CASSQAHKTGDSNQPQHF; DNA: TGTGCCAGCAGCCAAGCCCACAAAACGGGGGATAGCAATCAGCCCCAGCATTTT
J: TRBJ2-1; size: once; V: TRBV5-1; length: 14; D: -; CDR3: CASSLLPGTHEQFF; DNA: TGCGCCAGCAGCTTGCTCCCGGGAACCCATGAGCAGTTCTTC
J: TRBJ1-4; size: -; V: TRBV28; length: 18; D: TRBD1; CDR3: CASSLWGQGAIVNEKLFF; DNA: TGTGCCAGCAGTTTATGGGGGCAGGGGGCGATAGTTAATGAAAAACTGTTTTTT
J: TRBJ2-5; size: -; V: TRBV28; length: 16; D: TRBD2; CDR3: CASSQLLAGGMETQYF; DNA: TGTGCCAGCAGTCAATTGCTAGCGGGGGGGATGGAGACCCAGTACTTC
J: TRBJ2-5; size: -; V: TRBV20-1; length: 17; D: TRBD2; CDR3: CSARDKGLAGGPETQYF; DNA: TGCAGTGCTAGAGATAAGGGGCTAGCGGGGGGACCCGAGACCCAGTACTTC
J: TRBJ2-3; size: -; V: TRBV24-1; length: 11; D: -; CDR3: CATRVGDTQYF; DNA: TGTGCCACCAGGGTGGGAGATACGCAGTATTTT
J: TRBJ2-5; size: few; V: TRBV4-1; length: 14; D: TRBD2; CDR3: CASSGTAGQETQYF; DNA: TGCGCCAGCAGCGGTACAGCGGGACAAGAGACCCAGTACTTC
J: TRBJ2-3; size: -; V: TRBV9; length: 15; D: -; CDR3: CASSIRQVSTDTQYF; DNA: TGTGCCAGCAGCATACGACAGGTTAGCACAGATACGCAGTATTTT
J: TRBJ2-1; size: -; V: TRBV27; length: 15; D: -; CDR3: CASSVLKSHGGEQFF; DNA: TGTGCCAGCAGTGTATTGAAGAGTCATGGCGGTGAGCAGTTCTTC
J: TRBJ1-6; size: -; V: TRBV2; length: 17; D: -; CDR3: CASSEGGARSYNSPLHF; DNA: TGTGCCAGCAGTGAGGGAGGGGCTCGGTCCTATAATTCACCCCTCCACTTT
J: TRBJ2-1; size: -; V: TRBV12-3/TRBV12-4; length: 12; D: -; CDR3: CASRDVYNEQFF; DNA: TGTGCCAGCAGGGACGTCTACAATGAGCAGTTCTTC
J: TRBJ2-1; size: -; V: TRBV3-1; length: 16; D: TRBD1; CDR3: CASSSDTGVTYNEQFF; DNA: TGTGCCAGCAGTTCCGATACAGGGGTGACCTACAATGAGCAGTTCTTC
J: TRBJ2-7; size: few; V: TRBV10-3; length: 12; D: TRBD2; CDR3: CATAGLSYEQYF; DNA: TGTGCCACAGCGGGGCTCTCCTACGAGCAGTACTTC
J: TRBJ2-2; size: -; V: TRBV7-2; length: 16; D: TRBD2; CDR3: CVSSLVLPGRGGELFF; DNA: TGTGTCAGCAGCTTAGTCTTACCGGGGAGGGGCGGGGAGCTGTTTTTT
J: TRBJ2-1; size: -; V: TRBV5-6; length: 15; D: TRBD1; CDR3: CASSLVRGPRDEQFF; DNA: TGTGCCAGCAGCTTGGTCAGGGGGCCCAGGGATGAGCAGTTCTTC
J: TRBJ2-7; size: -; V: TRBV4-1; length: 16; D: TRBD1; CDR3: CASSQGGGQPSYEQYF; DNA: TGCGCCAGCAGCCAAGGTGGGGGACAGCCGTCCTACGAGCAGTACTTC
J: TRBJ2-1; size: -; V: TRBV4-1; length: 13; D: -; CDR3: CASSPITSSEQFF; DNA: TGCGCCAGCAGCCCAATAACAAGCAGTGAGCAGTTCTTC
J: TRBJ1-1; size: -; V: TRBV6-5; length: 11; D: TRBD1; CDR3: CASGTGGLAFF; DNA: TGTGCCAGCGGAACAGGGGGCCTTGCTTTCTTT
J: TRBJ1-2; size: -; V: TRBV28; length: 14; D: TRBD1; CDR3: CASSFPGTGYGYTF; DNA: TGTGCCAGCAGTTTCCCCGGGACAGGGTACGGCTACACCTTC
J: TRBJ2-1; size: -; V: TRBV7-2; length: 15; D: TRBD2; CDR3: CASSLGTSTYNEQFF; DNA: TGTGCCAGCAGCTTAGGGACTAGTACCTACAATGAGCAGTTCTTC
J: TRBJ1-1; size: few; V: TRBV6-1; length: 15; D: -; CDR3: CASSLPRQGITEAFF; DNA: TGTGCCAGCAGTCTCCCACGGCAGGGGATCACTGAAGCTTTCTTT
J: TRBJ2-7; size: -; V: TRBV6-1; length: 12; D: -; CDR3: CASTWTFYEQYF; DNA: TGTGCCAGCACATGGACTTTCTACGAGCAGTACTTC
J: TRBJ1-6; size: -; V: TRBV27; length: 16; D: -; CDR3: CASSADLSGTNSPLHF; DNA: TGTGCCAGCAGTGCGGACCTCTCGGGGACAAATTCACCCCTCCACTTT
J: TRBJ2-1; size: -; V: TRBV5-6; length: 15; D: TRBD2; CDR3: CASSPTSGHYNEQSF; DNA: TGTGCCAGCAGCCCGACTAGCGGGCACTACAATGAGCAGTCCTTC
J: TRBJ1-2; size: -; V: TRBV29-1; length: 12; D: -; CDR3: CSVEGMGTEFTF; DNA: TGCAGCGTTGAAGGGATGGGGACGGAGTTCACCTTC
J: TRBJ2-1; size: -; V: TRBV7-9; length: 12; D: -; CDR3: CASSRAPREQFF; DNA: TGTGCCAGCAGCCGCGCCCCACGGGAGCAGTTCTTC
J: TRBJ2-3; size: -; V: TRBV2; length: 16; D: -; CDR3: CASSELRDDGTDTQYF; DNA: TGTGCCAGCAGTGAACTCCGGGACGACGGCACAGATACGCAGTATTTT
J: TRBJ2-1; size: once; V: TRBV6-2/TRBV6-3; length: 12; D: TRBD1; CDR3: CASTTDRDEQFF; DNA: TGTGCCAGCACTACTGACAGGGATGAGCAGTTCTTC
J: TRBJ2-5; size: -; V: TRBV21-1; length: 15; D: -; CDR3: CASSKNRVGEETQYF; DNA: TGTGCCAGCAGCAAAAACAGGGTTGGTGAAGAGACCCAGTACTTC
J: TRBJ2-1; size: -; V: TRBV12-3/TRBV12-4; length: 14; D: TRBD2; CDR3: CASSLVPSGVEQFF; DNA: TGTGCCAGCAGTTTAGTGCCTAGCGGGGTTGAGCAGTTCTTC
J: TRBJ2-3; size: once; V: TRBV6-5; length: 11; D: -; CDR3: CASSYRHTQYF; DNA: TGTGCCAGCAGTTACCGACATACGCAGTATTTT